Listed below are T cell receptor beta chains from one sample, sequenced in a study of OX40 agonist ivuxolimab in advanced cancers. Measured with immunoSEQ multiplex PCR; TCRdb has only the in-frame clones, and not every one. Of over 95,000 clones listed, approximately 94% were seen once; the top ten hold approximately 2%. The specimen was CD4+ or CD8+ T cells sorted from blood, collected in a trial of the OX40 agonist ivuxolimab. These TCRs come from an adult with an advanced solid tumor such as melanoma, head and neck, liver or kidney cancer. CDR3s include the opening cysteine and the closing phenylalanine or tryptophan. The order of the fields is D gene, J gene, V gene, clone size, CDR3 protein, CDR3 DNA. The D gene is left open where the match is weak. Size values are once, few and many counts, or a class for expanded clones, and some rows have none.

d_gene: TRBD2; j_gene: TRBJ2-2; v_gene: TRBV9; abundance: -; CDR3aa: CASSVGGAGGLTGELFF; CDR3nt: TGTGCCAGCAGCGTAGGTGGAGCGGGGGGGCTCACCGGGGAGCTGTTTTTT
d_gene: TRBD1; j_gene: TRBJ2-1; v_gene: TRBV27; abundance: -; CDR3aa: CASSPTGTGDRNEQFF; CDR3nt: TGTGCCAGCAGTCCCACCGGGACAGGGGATAGGAATGAGCAGTTCTTC
d_gene: -; j_gene: TRBJ2-3; v_gene: TRBV12-5; abundance: -; CDR3aa: CASTDSSTDTQYF; CDR3nt: TGTGCTAGTACGGACAGCAGCACAGATACGCAGTATTTT
d_gene: TRBD1; j_gene: TRBJ2-5; v_gene: TRBV5-1; abundance: -; CDR3aa: CASRQGAEETQYF; CDR3nt: TGCGCCAGCAGACAGGGGGCTGAAGAGACCCAGTACTTC
d_gene: -; j_gene: TRBJ2-7; v_gene: TRBV5-6; abundance: -; CDR3aa: CASSFGRTYEQYF; CDR3nt: TGTGCCAGCAGCTTTGGTCGGACCTACGAGCAGTACTTC
d_gene: TRBD2; j_gene: TRBJ2-3; v_gene: TRBV4-2; abundance: -; CDR3aa: CASSQDQVRGGPTDTQYF; CDR3nt: TGTGCCAGCAGCCAAGATCAGGTCCGGGGGGGCCCCACAGATACGCAGTATTTT
d_gene: TRBD2; j_gene: TRBJ2-7; v_gene: TRBV7-9; abundance: -; CDR3aa: CASSPPGGEPYEQYF; CDR3nt: TGTGCCAGCAGCCCGCCGGGAGGGGAGCCGTACGAGCAGTACTTC
d_gene: TRBD2; j_gene: TRBJ2-3; v_gene: TRBV27; abundance: -; CDR3aa: CASSHDYTGGTDTQYF; CDR3nt: TGTGCCAGCAGTCACGACTATACGGGGGGAACAGATACGCAGTATTTT
d_gene: TRBD2; j_gene: TRBJ2-3; v_gene: TRBV19; abundance: -; CDR3aa: CASTTTFGRGGSTDTQYF; CDR3nt: TGTGCCAGTACTACGACCTTCGGGCGGGGGGGTAGCACAGATACGCAGTATTTT
d_gene: -; j_gene: TRBJ2-7; v_gene: TRBV9; abundance: -; CDR3aa: CASSVEVSSYEQYF; CDR3nt: TGTGCCAGCAGCGTGGAAGTAAGCTCCTACGAGCAGTACTTC
d_gene: -; j_gene: TRBJ2-2; v_gene: TRBV4-1; abundance: -; CDR3aa: CASSQETGGELFF; CDR3nt: TGCGCCAGCAGCCAAGAAACTGGCGGGGAGCTGTTTTTT
d_gene: TRBD1; j_gene: TRBJ1-1; v_gene: TRBV4-1; abundance: -; CDR3aa: CASSPEDRDDTEAFF; CDR3nt: TGCGCCAGCAGCCCAGAAGACAGGGATGACACTGAAGCTTTCTTT
d_gene: -; j_gene: TRBJ2-7; v_gene: TRBV27; abundance: -; CDR3aa: CASSYGGGRYEQYF; CDR3nt: TGTGCCAGCAGCTACGGGGGAGGTCGCTACGAGCAGTACTTC
d_gene: TRBD2; j_gene: TRBJ2-7; v_gene: TRBV27; abundance: -; CDR3aa: CASSLLTGGPSYEQYF; CDR3nt: TGTGCCAGCAGTTTATTGACGGGAGGTCCCTCCTACGAGCAGTACTTC
d_gene: TRBD2; j_gene: TRBJ2-2; v_gene: TRBV7-9; abundance: -; CDR3aa: CASSLISSGDTGELFF; CDR3nt: TGTGCCAGCAGCTTAATAAGCAGCGGGGACACCGGGGAGCTGTTTTTT
d_gene: TRBD2; j_gene: TRBJ2-1; v_gene: TRBV7-9; abundance: -; CDR3aa: CASSLRSRENEQFF; CDR3nt: TGTGCCAGCAGCCTCCGATCGCGGGAGAATGAGCAGTTCTTC
d_gene: TRBD1; j_gene: TRBJ2-7; v_gene: TRBV4-1; abundance: -; CDR3aa: CASSQRDSSYEQYF; CDR3nt: TGCGCCAGCAGCCAACGGGACAGCTCCTACGAGCAGTACTTC
d_gene: -; j_gene: TRBJ2-6; v_gene: TRBV27; abundance: -; CDR3aa: CASSFTGISGANVLTF; CDR3nt: TGTGCCAGCAGTTTTACAGGAATCTCTGGGGCCAACGTCCTGACTTTC
d_gene: -; j_gene: TRBJ2-7; v_gene: TRBV27; abundance: -; CDR3aa: CASSLRTPSTYEQYF; CDR3nt: TGTGCCAGCAGTTTAAGGACCCCTTCAACCTACGAGCAGTACTTC
d_gene: -; j_gene: TRBJ1-6; v_gene: TRBV15; abundance: -; CDR3aa: CATSRERGSPLHF; CDR3nt: TGTGCCACCAGCAGAGAACGGGGTTCACCCCTCCACTTT
d_gene: -; j_gene: TRBJ2-7; v_gene: TRBV13; abundance: -; CDR3aa: CASTPGRVSPQGGFSYEQYF; CDR3nt: TGTGCCAGCACCCCCGGGAGGGTGAGTCCCCAGGGGGGCTTCTCCTACGAGCAGTACTTC
d_gene: -; j_gene: TRBJ2-7; v_gene: TRBV4-1; abundance: -; CDR3aa: CASSQDSGLEQYF; CDR3nt: TGCGCCAGCAGCCAAGATTCGGGTTTGGAGCAGTACTTC
d_gene: -; j_gene: TRBJ1-6; v_gene: TRBV18; abundance: -; CDR3aa: CASSPRTAGALNSPLHF; CDR3nt: TGTGCCAGCTCACCACGGACAGCGGGAGCACTTAATTCACCCCTCCACTTT
d_gene: -; j_gene: TRBJ2-2; v_gene: TRBV27; abundance: -; CDR3aa: CASRPITGELFF; CDR3nt: TGTGCCAGCAGACCAATCACCGGGGAGCTGTTTTTT
d_gene: TRBD2; j_gene: TRBJ2-2; v_gene: TRBV7-2; abundance: -; CDR3aa: CASSSGGGNTGELFF; CDR3nt: TGTGCCAGCAGCTCGGGGGGAGGGAACACCGGGGAGCTGTTTTTT
d_gene: -; j_gene: TRBJ2-1; v_gene: TRBV9; abundance: -; CDR3aa: CASSVAGGLNEQFF; CDR3nt: TGTGCCAGCAGCGTAGCAGGGGGGTTAAATGAGCAGTTCTTC
d_gene: TRBD1; j_gene: TRBJ2-1; v_gene: TRBV11-2; abundance: -; CDR3aa: CASSFGQGYEQFF; CDR3nt: TGTGCCAGCAGCTTTGGACAGGGTTATGAGCAGTTCTTC
d_gene: -; j_gene: TRBJ1-2; v_gene: TRBV15; abundance: once; CDR3aa: CATSSFGGPYGYTF; CDR3nt: TGTGCCACCAGCAGCTTTGGGGGTCCCTACGGCTACACCTTC
d_gene: -; j_gene: TRBJ1-5; v_gene: TRBV5-1; abundance: -; CDR3aa: CASSSWRPSNQPQHF; CDR3nt: TGCGCCAGCAGCTCCTGGAGGCCTTCCAATCAGCCCCAGCATTTT
d_gene: -; j_gene: TRBJ1-3; v_gene: TRBV29-1; abundance: -; CDR3aa: CSVEDSQNGNTIYF; CDR3nt: TGCAGCGTTGAAGATTCACAGAACGGAAACACCATATATTTT
d_gene: -; j_gene: TRBJ2-5; v_gene: TRBV11-3; abundance: -; CDR3aa: CASSLEKETQYF; CDR3nt: TGTGCCAGCAGCTTAGAAAAAGAGACCCAGTACTTC
d_gene: -; j_gene: TRBJ1-2; v_gene: TRBV27; abundance: -; CDR3aa: CASCLANYGYTF; CDR3nt: TGTGCCAGCTGCCTCGCTAACTATGGCTACACCTTC
d_gene: -; j_gene: TRBJ1-5; v_gene: TRBV19; abundance: -; CDR3aa: CASSIFGQIFNQPQHF; CDR3nt: TGTGCCAGTAGTATTTTCGGACAGATCTTCAATCAGCCCCAGCATTTT
d_gene: TRBD2; j_gene: TRBJ2-2; v_gene: TRBV7-3; abundance: -; CDR3aa: CASSWGLAPGELFF; CDR3nt: TGTGCCAGCAGCTGGGGACTAGCTCCCGGGGAGCTGTTTTTT
d_gene: -; j_gene: TRBJ2-7; v_gene: TRBV7-9; abundance: -; CDR3aa: CASSGDSGSHEQYF; CDR3nt: TGTGCCAGCAGCGGGGACAGCGGGAGCCACGAGCAGTACTTC
d_gene: -; j_gene: TRBJ1-1; v_gene: TRBV18; abundance: -; CDR3aa: CASSLPGVNEAFF; CDR3nt: TGTGCCAGCTCCCTTCCGGGAGTCAATGAAGCTTTCTTT
d_gene: -; j_gene: TRBJ1-4; v_gene: TRBV7-9; abundance: -; CDR3aa: CASSLATGTPESELFF; CDR3nt: TGTGCCAGCAGCTTAGCGACCGGGACACCGGAATCGGAACTGTTTTTT
d_gene: TRBD1; j_gene: TRBJ2-7; v_gene: TRBV7-9; abundance: -; CDR3aa: CASSPGQGGEQYF; CDR3nt: TGTGCCAGCAGCCCCGGACAGGGCGGCGAGCAGTACTTC
d_gene: TRBD2; j_gene: TRBJ2-2; v_gene: TRBV4-3; abundance: -; CDR3aa: CASSQIGTSTGELFF; CDR3nt: TGCGCCAGCAGCCAGATAGGGACTAGCACCGGGGAGCTGTTTTTT
d_gene: -; j_gene: TRBJ1-4; v_gene: TRBV27; abundance: -; CDR3aa: CASSIRLGDEKLFF; CDR3nt: TGTGCCAGCAGTATCAGGTTAGGGGATGAAAAACTGTTTTTT
d_gene: TRBD1; j_gene: TRBJ2-3; v_gene: TRBV7-6; abundance: -; CDR3aa: CASSWLGTATDTQYF; CDR3nt: TGTGCCAGCAGCTGGCTCGGGACAGCGACAGATACGCAGTATTTT
d_gene: TRBD1; j_gene: TRBJ2-1; v_gene: TRBV19; abundance: -; CDR3aa: CASNAGGWLFF; CDR3nt: TGTGCCAGCAACGCAGGGGGTTGGTTGTTCTTC
d_gene: -; j_gene: TRBJ1-4; v_gene: TRBV19; abundance: -; CDR3aa: CASSSLRGFNEKLFF; CDR3nt: TGTGCCAGTAGTTCATTAAGGGGATTTAATGAAAAACTGTTTTTT
d_gene: -; j_gene: TRBJ1-2; v_gene: TRBV11-2; abundance: -; CDR3aa: CASSPTTILNYGYTF; CDR3nt: TGTGCCAGCAGCCCCACGACGATCTTGAACTATGGCTACACCTTC
d_gene: -; j_gene: TRBJ2-7; v_gene: TRBV7-3; abundance: -; CDR3aa: CASSSYPGESYEQYF; CDR3nt: TGTGCCAGCAGCTCATATCCCGGGGAATCCTACGAGCAGTACTTC
d_gene: TRBD1; j_gene: TRBJ1-2; v_gene: TRBV6-5; abundance: -; CDR3aa: CASTRDRGLYGYTF; CDR3nt: TGTGCCAGCACCCGGGACAGGGGTTTGTATGGCTACACCTTC
d_gene: TRBD1; j_gene: TRBJ1-2; v_gene: TRBV28; abundance: -; CDR3aa: CASSFRGDGYTF; CDR3nt: TGTGCCAGCAGTTTCAGGGGGGATGGCTACACCTTC
d_gene: TRBD1; j_gene: TRBJ2-1; v_gene: TRBV27; abundance: -; CDR3aa: CASSLGAGTGGYNEQFF; CDR3nt: TGTGCCAGCAGTTTAGGGGCCGGGACAGGGGGCTACAATGAGCAGTTCTTC
d_gene: -; j_gene: TRBJ1-5; v_gene: TRBV6-5; abundance: -; CDR3aa: CASAGVNQPQHF; CDR3nt: TGTGCCAGCGCAGGGGTAAATCAGCCCCAGCATTTT
d_gene: TRBD1; j_gene: TRBJ1-2; v_gene: TRBV7-9; abundance: -; CDR3aa: CASSPRDRDGGTF; CDR3nt: TGTGCCAGCAGTCCCCGGGACAGAGATGGTGGCACCTTC
d_gene: TRBD2; j_gene: TRBJ2-7; v_gene: TRBV7-3; abundance: -; CDR3aa: CASSLTAGGPWEQYF; CDR3nt: TGTGCCAGCAGCTTAACGGCGGGAGGGCCGTGGGAGCAGTACTTC
d_gene: TRBD2; j_gene: TRBJ2-1; v_gene: TRBV9; abundance: -; CDR3aa: CASSVGLSGGSNEQFF; CDR3nt: TGTGCCAGCAGCGTAGGGCTTAGCGGGGGGTCAAATGAGCAGTTCTTC